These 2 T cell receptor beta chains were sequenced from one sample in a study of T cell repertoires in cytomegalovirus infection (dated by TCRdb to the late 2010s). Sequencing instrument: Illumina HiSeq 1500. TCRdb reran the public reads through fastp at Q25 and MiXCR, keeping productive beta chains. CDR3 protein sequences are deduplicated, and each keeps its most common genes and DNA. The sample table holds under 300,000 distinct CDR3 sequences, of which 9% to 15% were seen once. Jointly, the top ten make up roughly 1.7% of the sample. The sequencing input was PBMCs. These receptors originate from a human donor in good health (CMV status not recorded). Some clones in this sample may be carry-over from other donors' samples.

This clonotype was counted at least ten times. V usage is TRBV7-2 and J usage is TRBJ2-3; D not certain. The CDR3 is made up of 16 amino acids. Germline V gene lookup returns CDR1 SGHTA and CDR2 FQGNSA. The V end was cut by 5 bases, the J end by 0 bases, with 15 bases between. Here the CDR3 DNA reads TGTGCCAGCAGCCCCGAGGCCCACCCCAGCACAGATACGCAGTATTTT. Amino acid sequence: CASSPEAHPSTDTQYF.

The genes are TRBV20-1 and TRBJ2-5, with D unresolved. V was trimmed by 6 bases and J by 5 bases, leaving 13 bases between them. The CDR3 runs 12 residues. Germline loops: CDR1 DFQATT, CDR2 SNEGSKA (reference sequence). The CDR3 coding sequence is TGCAGTGCCACTTCTTTTCCCGAGACCCAGTACTTC. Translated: CSATSFPETQYF.